Listed below are T cell receptor beta chains from one sample, sequenced in a study of T cell repertoires in cytomegalovirus infection. From the reads, TCRdb called clonotypes with MiXCR, one entry per CDR3 protein. The sample holds some 71,000 distinct CDR3 sequences, 25% to 30% seen once. For these receptors, no antigen is known. Sequencing was performed on CD8+ T cells from cultured PBMCs, taken from culture after CMV antigen stimulation. The receptor source for this set is a human donor in good health (CMV status not recorded). Some clones in this sample may be carry-over from other donors' samples. Both conserved end residues are part of each CDR3. Fields, in order: V gene, CDR3 length, CDR3 protein.

TRBV4-1	17	CASSQEPPGQYNEKLFF
TRBV5-4	13	CASSYRGVHEQYF
TRBV12-3/TRBV12-4	13	CASSKQGATEAFF
TRBV7-8	19	CASSAPGLAEGSSYNEQFF
TRBV7-3	15	CASSLIQGSYNEQFF
TRBV7-2	14	CASSQGGRGYEQYF
TRBV27	15	CASSLSGSSYNEQFF
TRBV20-1	15	CSARSRQGVDNEQFF
TRBV7-2	17	CASSSPTSGSLSYEQYF
TRBV12-3/TRBV12-4	16	CASSTFRTGVGNEQFF
TRBV10-1	13	CASGLAGADEQYF
TRBV5-1	14	CASRTFGGLDEQFF
TRBV6-2/TRBV6-3	17	CASSYTVQNQRIYEQYF
TRBV11-1	15	CASSPYGESSYEQYF
TRBV18	15	CASSLGQGKPYEQYF
TRBV28	16	CASSPPWFSFGTEAFF
TRBV10-3	17	CAISESMAADDYNEQFF
TRBV7-2	14	CASSLPAGVETQYF
TRBV2	13	CAITGLDSYEQYF
TRBV7-6	15	CASSPGQGVNEKLFF
TRBV28	20	CASSLPTASGGVGSYNEQFF
TRBV7-6	14	CASSLGGSNYGYTF
TRBV6-6	17	CASSYSLTGTFQETQYF
TRBV11-2	15	CASSRITGANTEAFF
TRBV7-9	15	CASSLANPSGNTIYF
TRBV12-3/TRBV12-4	12	CASTPLGDEQFF
TRBV7-6	14	CASSLEHSSYEQYF
TRBV11-2	19	CASSTPRLAGAPTAYEQYF
TRBV6-2/TRBV6-3	14	CASSYRTGGTEAFF
TRBV19	15	CASSSGHTLNTEAFF
TRBV6-6	13	CASSYSGGRSAFF
TRBV27	14	CASSLPGTGTEAFF
TRBV19	14	CASSIRQGGETQYF
TRBV27	14	CASSIFHGTYEQYF
TRBV12-3/TRBV12-4	16	CASSPKLAGGPHEQYF
TRBV6-6	13	CASRDRFTDTQYF
TRBV7-9	13	CASSLTMADTQYF
TRBV7-3	15	CASSLRAGGRDEQYF
TRBV11-2	13	CASSPGSGEKLFF
TRBV4-3	16	CASSQDRAGPNYEQYF
TRBV7-8	14	CASSSGQGTYEQYF
TRBV6-5	13	CASSGQVIGEQYF
TRBV7-8	14	CASNLWTGSYEQYF
TRBV20-1	14	CSASIEGSGETQYF
TRBV6-2/TRBV6-3	15	CASSVSGTSQETQYF
TRBV4-3	17	CASSQGGHGRSGGELFF
TRBV7-9	14	CASAVAQGVQPQHF
TRBV5-1	13	CASSLVAGDTQYF
TRBV7-2	15	CASSLDLGGTDTQYF
TRBV4-3	16	CASSPRLAGDQETQYF
TRBV7-4	15	CASAAGPANTGELFF
TRBV4-1	15	CASSPDGSRVYEQYF
TRBV7-2	16	CASSLGDRGPQETQYF
TRBV2	12	CASSPFRDEQFF